What follows describes a single TCR beta chain. This same CDR3 is encoded by further DNA sequences in the sample. The assay was immunoSEQ multiplex PCR, and TCRdb's table has in-frame clones only and misses some. The sample yields about 160,000 clones, over 80% seen once. This record belongs to a study of blood T cell repertoires in COVID-19. The CDR3 loop spans 14 amino acids. Germline loops: CDR1 SGHRS, CDR2 YFSETQ. V dropped 1 base and J dropped 5; count of bases not matched to a gene: 0. The TCR originated in a woman in her sixties who had recovered from COVID-19. The chain employs TRBV5-1 and TRBJ2-3; 11 nucleotides line up with TRBD2. The material sequenced was peripheral blood. Here the CDR3 DNA reads TGCGCCAGCAGCTTGACTAGCGGGGGAGATACGCAGTATTTT. It specifies CASSLTSGGDTQYF.